What follows is one T cell receptor (beta chain) and its context. The target of this receptor is not known. No qualities accompany the bases; no much larger clone lies one base away. Dithiothreitol, EDTA incubations and collagenase D digestion were used to isolate intraepithelial and lamina propria lymphocytes from graft specimens. Bulk TCR-beta sequencing was performed on serial intestinal graft biopsy specimens collected as late as 600 days after transplant. This record comes from a study of graft-versus-host responses after intestinal transplantation (TCRdb year 2021). Some background on the complete study: Multivisceral, liver-intestinal, or isolated intestinal transplants were received by the recipients. Every recipient was given anti-thymocyte globulin induction, followed by roughly 3 years of maintenance tacrolimus and steroids. Bulk TCR-beta CDR3 sequencing was used to track graft-versus-host and host-versus-graft alloreactive T cell clones in the graft, circulation and bone marrow after intestinal transplantation. Alloreactive clones were identified by sequencing pre-transplant mixed lymphocyte reaction products and comparing these products with unstimulated pre-transplant donor and recipient T cells. Of the roughly 24 intestinal transplant recipients enrolled in the cohort, one of whom was a retransplant, a few patients without pretransplant specimens were excluded. Donor T cell macrochimerism was defined as a peak of at least 4% donor T cells among recipient peripheral blood mononuclear cells. Instead of going to the commercial service, samples from a few later patients were sequenced in-house on an Illumina MiSeq and processed with MiXCR.

Library prep was done by the immunoSEQ multiplex PCR assay. For most patients, genomic DNA was subjected to high-throughput TCR-beta CDR3 sequencing by Adaptive Biotechnologies. The authors processed their data as follows. TCR sequencing data were retrieved from Adaptive's ImmunoSEQ software for about 17 patients, whereas a few other patients were processed with MiXCR and VDJtools. CDR3 nucleotide sequences shared between donor and recipient were removed because the origin of such sequences could not be assigned. To be classed as alloreactive, a clone needed at least 2-fold expansion over unstimulated cells and a minimum CFSE-low frequency of 0.002% (template counts) or 0.001% (read counts). Mappable clones were those detected in sequenced pre-transplant spleen, lymph node, or MLR CFSE-low populations of the donor or recipient. Cumulative frequency of alloreactive clones was calculated as a percentage of all sequences weighted by copy number. Here the immuneACCESS table is served through TCRdb, limited to in-frame sequences with V and J called. Missing clones are a known gap in these copies; in checked studies unresolved V genes cover under half, and the rest lacks a known reason. The V and J calls and clone size are taken from that table; D and trimming were inferred from the DNA. Recorded for this sample are some 7,100 clones; around 79% of them occurred a single time. 10% to 15% of the sample is held by the ten biggest clonotypes.

What the authors observed across the whole study: Early after transplant, peak levels of circulating GvH clones were found to be associated with declines in HvG clones. GvH clones turned up in recipient bone marrow, with some appearing earlier in ileal mucosa or blood, a pattern consistent with an intestinal mucosal origin. The conclusions were limited by the relatively low number and heterogeneity of the intestinal transplant patients. High GvH to HvG T cell clonal ratios were observed in the allografts of patients with donor T cell macrochimerism.

The junction shows trimming of 5 bases on V and 4 bases on J, and the gene matches do not reach 10 bases of it. From its cysteine to its phenylalanine, the CDR3 spans 16 amino acids. Left in the record is the CDR3 DNA by itself, 48 bases read in frame from the first base. Sequences SEHNR (CDR1) and FQNEAQ (CDR2) are obtained from the germline V gene (reference sequence). The receptor was derived from a human patient who received an intestinal transplant, so some T cells may come from the graft donor. The rearrangement combines TRBV7-9 with TRBJ2-1; 8 central bases correspond to TRBD2. Sequenced material: ileum tissue, taken about 230 days after intestinal transplant. The CDR3 protein sequence reads: CASSKSGGLIYNEQFF. The DNA reads TGTGCCAGCAGCAAGAGCGGGGGCCTTATATACAATGAGCAGTTCTTC. This CDR3, with the reference TRBV7-9 and TRBJ2-1 proteins standing in past its ends, gives the full variable domain DTGVSQNPRHKITKRGQNVTFRCDPISEHNRLYWYRQTLGQGPEFLTYFQNEAQLEKSRLLSDRFSAERPKGSFSTLEIQRTEQGDSAMYLCASSKSGGLIYNEQFFGPGTRLTVL.